Listed here are 9 T cell receptor beta chains from one sample, sequenced in a study of a mutant IDH1 vaccine in newly diagnosed glioma. Time point in this sample: baseline, week 1 (first vaccination visit). The treatment denotes: pre-vaccination baseline after standard-of-care therapy. The data were produced by immunoSEQ multiplex PCR, yet TCRdb's version contains in-frame clones alone and is incomplete. This sample yields nearly 70,000 clones, of which 79% are seen a single time; 8.2% belongs to the top ten. Specimen: PBMCs, collected from a glioma patient treated with radiotherapy, temozolomide or both. Source of these receptors: a man over 45 with glioma.

The J gene is TRBJ2-7, the V gene TRBV5-4; 7 nucleotides line up with TRBD1. Germline V gene sequence: CDR1 SGHNT, CDR2 YYREEE (reference sequence). V dropped 4 bases and J dropped 2; count of bases not matched to a gene: 3. The CDR3 loop spans 13 amino acids. DNA for the CDR3: TGTGCCAGCAGCAACCAGGGGGCCTACGAGCAGTACTTC. It translates to CASSNQGAYEQYF.

The chain uses TRBV18 and TRBJ1-2; 10 bases map to TRBD1. CDR1 KGHSH and CDR2 LQKENI come from the germline V gene. The CDR3 length is 16 residues. After removal of 4 bases from V and 0 bases from J, the junction contained 5 bases not matched to a gene. The CDR3 region is CASSLGQGGSNYGYTF. CDR3 bases: TGTGCCAGCTCACTAGGACAGGGGGGATCTAACTATGGCTACACCTTC. Full variable domain (remainder filled in from reference TRBV18 and TRBJ1-2): NAGVMQNPRHLVRRRGQEARLRCSPMKGHSHVYWYRQLPEEGLKFMVYLQKENIIDESGMPKERFSAEFPKEGPSILRIQQVVRGDSAAYFCASSLGQGGSNYGYTFGSGTRLTVV.

The chain employs TRBV28 and TRBJ2-1; D is tentatively TRBD1 or TRBD2 (5 bases each). Germline lookup yields CDR1 MDHEN and CDR2 SYDVKM. Trimming took 8 bases from V and 0 from J, leaving 11 bases between them. The CDR3 spans 14 residues. The CDR3 here is CASDTGLSYNEQFF. The CDR3 nucleotides are TGTGCCAGCGACACAGGACTCTCCTACAATGAGCAGTTCTTC.

The genes are TRBV19 and TRBJ2-2, with 8 bases that match TRBD1. CDR1 is LNHDA and CDR2 is SQIVND in the germline V gene (reference sequence). The ends lost 6 bases at V and 2 bases at J; junction bases unmatched: 5. CDR3 length: 15 amino acids. DNA of the CDR3: TGTGCCAGTAGCCCGGGGACAGGCAACACCGGGGAGCTGTTTTTT. Translation: CASSPGTGNTGELFF. The whole variable domain, remainder taken from reference TRBV19 and TRBJ2-2, is DGGITQSPKYLFRKEGQNVTLSCEQNLNHDAMYWYRQDPGQGLRLIYYSQIVNDFQKGDIAEGYSVSREKKESFPLTVTSAQKNPTAFYLCASSPGTGNTGELFFGEGSRLTVL.

The chain uses TRBV6-5 and TRBJ1-5, with D hard to call. CDR3 length equals 13 residues. Trimming left V 0 bases short and J 7 bases short, with 7 bases between. The V gene's germline CDR1 is MNHEY and CDR2 SVGAGI. Here the CDR3 reads CASSYSGEQPQHF. CDR3 nucleotides: TGTGCCAGCAGTTACTCCGGGGAGCAGCCCCAGCATTTT.

In its sample, this clone is medium-sized. The chain joins TRBV30 to TRBJ1-5, with TRBD1 matching over 7 bases. This CDR3 contains 13 residues. The J segment lost 7 bases and the V segment lost 2 bases, leaving 5 bases of the junction unmatched. Per germline, CDR1 GTSNPN and CDR2 SVGIG (reference sequence). Here the CDR3 reads CAWSRQGGQPQHF. CDR3 sequence (DNA): TGTGCCTGGAGTAGACAGGGTGGACAGCCCCAGCATTTT.

The chain is built from TRBV18 and TRBJ1-2; D gene unclear. CDR3 length: 15 amino acids. V was pared by 6 bases and J by 0 bases, with 14 bases between. Germline V CDR1 and CDR2: KGHSH, LQKENI. The CDR3 region is CASSLRRSPNYGYTF. CDR3 bases: TGTGCCAGCTCTCTTCGACGGTCCCCTAACTATGGCTACACCTTC.

V gene TRBV7-9 combines with J gene TRBJ2-7; perhaps TRBD1 as D (5 bases). This CDR3 is 14 amino acids long. In germline, CDR1 is SEHNR, CDR2 FQNEAQ (reference sequence). V was cut by 1 base and J by 3 bases, with 10 bases left in between. This CDR3 reads CASSLVSRDYEQYF. DNA of the CDR3: TGTGCCAGCAGCTTAGTCTCCAGGGACTACGAGCAGTACTTC.

The rearrangement joins TRBV7-9 to TRBJ1-2, with D maybe TRBD1 (5 bases). V was cut by 4 bases and J by 4 bases, with 16 bases left in between. From germline, CDR1 is SEHNR and CDR2 FQNEAQ (reference sequence). The CDR3 is 15 residues long. The CDR3 region is CASSSGDSNSYGYTF. DNA of the CDR3: TGTGCCAGCAGCTCCGGAGACAGTAACTCCTATGGCTACACCTTC.